These 9 T cell receptor beta chains were sequenced from one sample in a study of blood T cell repertoires in COVID-19. Measured with immunoSEQ multiplex PCR; TCRdb has only the in-frame clones, and not every one. The sample has 150,000 to 200,000 clones, 80% to 90% seen once. Material: peripheral blood. These receptors originate from a woman between 65 and 79 years old with acute or convalescent COVID-19.

The V and J genes are TRBV2 and TRBJ2-6, with 7 bases fitting TRBD1. The CDR3 has 15 amino acids. Germline V CDR1 and CDR2: SNHLY, FYNNEI. Germline trimming cut 7 bases from V and 4 bases from J; bases unmatched to any gene: 7. CDR3 coding DNA: TGTGCCAGCAAGGACGACAGGGCCGGGGCCAACGTCCTGACTTTC. Residues: CASKDDRAGANVLTF.

The chain combines TRBV3-1 (or the pseudogene TRBV3-2) with TRBJ1-2, with D possibly matching TRBD1 (5 bases). From germline, CDR1 is LGHDT and CDR2 YNNKEL (reference sequence). The CDR3 contains 13 residues. The germline V and J ends were trimmed by 5 bases and 4 bases, with 11 bases remaining between them. Here the CDR3 reads CASSAGGLYGYTF. The CDR3 coding sequence is TGTGCCAGCAGCGCCGGGGGTCTCTATGGCTACACCTTC.

The chain carries TRBV6-2 or TRBV6-3 and TRBJ1-2; TRBD1 matches at 10 bases. Trimming removed 6 bases from V and 3 bases from J; junction bases left unmatched: 7. Looked up from germline, CDR1 is MNHEY and CDR2 is SVGEGT. The CDR3 is 15 residues long. CDR3 sequence reads: CASRYGTGADYGYTF. The DNA for the CDR3 is TGTGCCAGCAGATACGGGACAGGGGCTGACTATGGCTACACCTTC.

J is TRBJ1-5 and V is TRBV6-1; possibly TRBD1 for D (6 bases). This CDR3 is built from 13 residues. Trimming removed 2 bases at V and 7 bases at J, with 9 bases between. The germline V gene has CDR1 MNHNS and CDR2 SASEGT. CDR3 bases: TGTGCCAGCAGTGAATGGACAGCGCAGCCCCAGCATTTT. Protein sequence: CASSEWTAQPQHF.

This clone was seen only once. V and J are TRBV7-9 and TRBJ2-7; 7 bases fit TRBD1. Germline V gene sequence: CDR1 SEHNR, CDR2 FQNEAQ (reference sequence). V lost 6 bases, J lost 2 bases, and 13 bases stayed unmatched. CDR3 length: 16 amino acids. CDR3 region: CASSQGQATDPYEQYF. The CDR3 DNA reads as TGTGCCAGCAGTCAAGGACAGGCGACTGATCCCTACGAGCAGTACTTC.

The rearrangement links TRBV28 to TRBJ1-3; D unresolved. Germline CDR1 and CDR2: MDHEN and SYDVKM. Trimming left V 3 bases short and J 4 bases short, with 4 bases between. The CDR3 has 12 amino acids. CDR3 sequence: CASSFRGNTIYF. The CDR3 DNA reads TGTGCCAGCAGTTTTCGGGGAAACACCATATATTTT.

The V and J genes are TRBV6-1 and TRBJ2-7; TRBD1 is a possible D gene (5 bases). The CDR3 totals 15 residues. V was pared by 2 bases and J by 5 bases, with 16 bases between. Germline CDR1 MNHNS, CDR2 SASEGT. The DNA of the CDR3 is TGTGCCAGCAGTGAATGGGGCGGAATACCGAACGAGCAGTACTTC. Residues: CASSEWGGIPNEQYF.

The CDR3 protein is CARVTNPTGVFTYEQYF. The CDR3 DNA reads TGTGCCAGAGTTACGAACCCCACAGGGGTATTTACCTACGAGCAGTACTTC. This chain connects TRBV5-3 to TRBJ2-7; 7 bases are shared with TRBD1. TRBV5-3 belongs to the ORF category, with a function that is uncertain. This CDR3 has 17 amino acids. V gave up 7 bases and J gave up 2 bases; unmatched junction bases: 18.

This clone was recorded a few times. This rearrangement joins TRBV19 to TRBJ1-2; D is undetermined. The CDR3 loop spans 14 amino acids. Germline assignment: CDR1 LNHDA and CDR2 SQIVND (reference sequence). Trimming removed 2 bases from V and 4 bases from J, with 11 bases in between. The chain's CDR3 is CASSIFGESYGYTF. The CDR3 DNA reads TGTGCCAGTAGTATATTCGGGGAAAGCTATGGCTACACCTTC.